A selection of T cell receptor beta chains follows, all from one sample in a study of spatial heterogeneity in lung cancer. From the 5' RACE reads, TCRdb called clonotypes with MiXCR, one entry per CDR3 protein. The repertoire holds some 2,000 distinct CDR3 sequences, with around 20% as singletons. The source material was lung tumor tissue, sampled at surgery. These receptors were collected from a male donor with early-stage non-small cell lung cancer. CDR3s include the opening cysteine and the closing phenylalanine or tryptophan. Fields, in order: CDR3 protein, V gene, CDR3 length, D gene, J gene. D genes are given only for firm matches.

CDR3aa: CASSLTKSTAGGYTF
v_gene: TRBV6-5
len: 15
d_gene: NA
j_gene: TRBJ1-2

CDR3aa: CASTVFSGGRNEQYF
v_gene: TRBV28
len: 15
d_gene: NA
j_gene: TRBJ2-7

CDR3aa: CSARGIREQFF
v_gene: TRBV20-1
len: 11
d_gene: NA
j_gene: TRBJ2-1

CDR3aa: CASSPGWTGAPNEKLFF
v_gene: TRBV7-2
len: 17
d_gene: TRBD1
j_gene: TRBJ1-4

CDR3aa: CASSQGTSGNTDTQYF
v_gene: TRBV7-8
len: 16
d_gene: TRBD2
j_gene: TRBJ2-3

CDR3aa: CASSTTGGRNQPQHF
v_gene: TRBV18
len: 15
d_gene: TRBD1
j_gene: TRBJ1-5

CDR3aa: CASSLGLDTYEQYF
v_gene: TRBV3-1
len: 14
d_gene: NA
j_gene: TRBJ2-7

CDR3aa: CASSMTGSEKLFF
v_gene: TRBV7-9
len: 13
d_gene: TRBD1
j_gene: TRBJ1-4

CDR3aa: CSVKGAPHWRTEAFF
v_gene: TRBV20-1
len: 15
d_gene: TRBD1
j_gene: TRBJ1-1

CDR3aa: CATAWGGNTEAFF
v_gene: TRBV28
len: 13
d_gene: NA
j_gene: TRBJ1-1

CDR3aa: CASSGLTGGYGYTF
v_gene: TRBV12-3/TRBV12-4
len: 14
d_gene: NA
j_gene: TRBJ1-2

CDR3aa: CSVVIAGRLGEQYF
v_gene: TRBV29-1
len: 14
d_gene: TRBD2
j_gene: TRBJ2-7

CDR3aa: CASSADRVGGYTF
v_gene: TRBV9
len: 13
d_gene: TRBD1
j_gene: TRBJ1-2

CDR3aa: CASSYSIRGQETQYF
v_gene: TRBV6-5
len: 15
d_gene: NA
j_gene: TRBJ2-5

CDR3aa: CASSLGGFGINYGYTF
v_gene: TRBV7-6
len: 16
d_gene: NA
j_gene: TRBJ1-2

CDR3aa: CASSLDLAGGPNYNEQFF
v_gene: TRBV7-9
len: 18
d_gene: TRBD2
j_gene: TRBJ2-1

CDR3aa: CASSASGTQYF
v_gene: TRBV9
len: 11
d_gene: NA
j_gene: TRBJ2-5

CDR3aa: CASIEGSSYNSPLHF
v_gene: TRBV6-1
len: 15
d_gene: NA
j_gene: TRBJ1-6

CDR3aa: CASSRAGTDGTGELFF
v_gene: TRBV5-4
len: 16
d_gene: NA
j_gene: TRBJ2-2

CDR3aa: CASSFALAYGYTF
v_gene: TRBV7-9
len: 13
d_gene: NA
j_gene: TRBJ1-2

CDR3aa: CASSQDRGFNSPLHF
v_gene: TRBV3-1
len: 15
d_gene: TRBD1
j_gene: TRBJ1-6

CDR3aa: CASSYWLGGHSPLHF
v_gene: TRBV6-5
len: 15
d_gene: NA
j_gene: TRBJ1-6

CDR3aa: CSSGGAGGTDTQYF
v_gene: TRBV29-1
len: 14
d_gene: TRBD2
j_gene: TRBJ2-3

CDR3aa: CSVDTSLAGVQDTQYF
v_gene: TRBV29-1
len: 16
d_gene: TRBD2
j_gene: TRBJ2-3

CDR3aa: CSVDLTGADTQYF
v_gene: TRBV29-1
len: 13
d_gene: NA
j_gene: TRBJ2-3

CDR3aa: CASRTIGRLEAFF
v_gene: TRBV12-3/TRBV12-4
len: 13
d_gene: NA
j_gene: TRBJ1-1

CDR3aa: CASSLSGSTEAFF
v_gene: TRBV7-9
len: 13
d_gene: NA
j_gene: TRBJ1-1

CDR3aa: CASRHGQGADTQYF
v_gene: TRBV12-3/TRBV12-4
len: 14
d_gene: TRBD1
j_gene: TRBJ2-3

CDR3aa: CASSSDREKLFF
v_gene: TRBV6-6
len: 12
d_gene: NA
j_gene: TRBJ1-4

CDR3aa: CASSMTGPGGYTF
v_gene: TRBV12-3/TRBV12-4
len: 13
d_gene: TRBD1
j_gene: TRBJ1-2

CDR3aa: CASSSSGRTTYEQYF
v_gene: TRBV28
len: 15
d_gene: NA
j_gene: TRBJ2-7

CDR3aa: CASSFPDRASYNEQFF
v_gene: TRBV7-9
len: 16
d_gene: TRBD1
j_gene: TRBJ2-1

CDR3aa: CASSAADGSSGNTIYF
v_gene: TRBV7-9
len: 16
d_gene: NA
j_gene: TRBJ1-3

CDR3aa: CASSPSVTGGLDTQYF
v_gene: TRBV9
len: 16
d_gene: TRBD1
j_gene: TRBJ2-3

CDR3aa: CATSDLLQGVNEQFF
v_gene: TRBV24-1
len: 15
d_gene: TRBD1
j_gene: TRBJ2-1

CDR3aa: CSVTTTGVGDTQYF
v_gene: TRBV29-1
len: 14
d_gene: TRBD1
j_gene: TRBJ2-3

CDR3aa: CASSRTHHSEQFF
v_gene: TRBV19
len: 13
d_gene: NA
j_gene: TRBJ2-1

CDR3aa: CATQLAGGIDLFF
v_gene: TRBV28
len: 13
d_gene: TRBD2
j_gene: TRBJ2-1

CDR3aa: CASSLVGGDNSPLHF
v_gene: TRBV5-1
len: 15
d_gene: NA
j_gene: TRBJ1-6

CDR3aa: CASSPRTSGSSYEQYF
v_gene: TRBV11-1
len: 16
d_gene: TRBD2
j_gene: TRBJ2-7

CDR3aa: CSASGQGGYGYTF
v_gene: TRBV20-1
len: 13
d_gene: TRBD1
j_gene: TRBJ1-2

CDR3aa: CASSAGATTGELFF
v_gene: TRBV9
len: 14
d_gene: NA
j_gene: TRBJ2-2

CDR3aa: CASSPSGPNTEAFF
v_gene: TRBV28
len: 14
d_gene: NA
j_gene: TRBJ1-1

CDR3aa: CASSPLWGHEQFF
v_gene: TRBV18
len: 13
d_gene: NA
j_gene: TRBJ2-1

CDR3aa: CASREATGKGETQYF
v_gene: TRBV2
len: 15
d_gene: TRBD1
j_gene: TRBJ2-5

CDR3aa: CSVTRDRNTEAFF
v_gene: TRBV20-1
len: 13
d_gene: TRBD1
j_gene: TRBJ1-1

CDR3aa: CASSLWTGEDTQYF
v_gene: TRBV2
len: 14
d_gene: TRBD1
j_gene: TRBJ2-3

CDR3aa: CAWMIGDNEKLFF
v_gene: TRBV30
len: 13
d_gene: NA
j_gene: TRBJ1-4

CDR3aa: CASSSGTDFYEQYF
v_gene: TRBV6-5
len: 14
d_gene: TRBD1
j_gene: TRBJ2-7